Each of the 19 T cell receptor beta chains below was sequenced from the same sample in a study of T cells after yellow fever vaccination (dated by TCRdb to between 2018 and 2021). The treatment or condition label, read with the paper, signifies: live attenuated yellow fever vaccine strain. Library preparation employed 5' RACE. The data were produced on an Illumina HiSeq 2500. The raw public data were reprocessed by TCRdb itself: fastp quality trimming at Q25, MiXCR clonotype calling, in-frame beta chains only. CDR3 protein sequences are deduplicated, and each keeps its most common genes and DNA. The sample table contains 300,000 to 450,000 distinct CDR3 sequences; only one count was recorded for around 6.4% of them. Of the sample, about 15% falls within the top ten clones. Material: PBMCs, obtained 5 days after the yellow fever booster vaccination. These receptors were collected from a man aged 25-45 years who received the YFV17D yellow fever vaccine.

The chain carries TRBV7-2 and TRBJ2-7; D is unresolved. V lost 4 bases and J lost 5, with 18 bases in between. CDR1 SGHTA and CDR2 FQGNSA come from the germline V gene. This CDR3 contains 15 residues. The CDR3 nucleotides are TGTGCCAGCAGCTCAGGTCCCCACACGGAAAACGAGCAGTACTTC. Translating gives CASSSGPHTENEQYF. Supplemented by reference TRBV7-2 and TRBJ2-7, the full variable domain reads GAGVSQSPSNKVTEKGKDVELRCDPISGHTALYWYRQSLGQGLEFLIYFQGNSAPDKSGLPSDRFSAERTGGSVSTLTIQRTQQEDSAVYLCASSSGPHTENEQYFGPGTRLTVT.

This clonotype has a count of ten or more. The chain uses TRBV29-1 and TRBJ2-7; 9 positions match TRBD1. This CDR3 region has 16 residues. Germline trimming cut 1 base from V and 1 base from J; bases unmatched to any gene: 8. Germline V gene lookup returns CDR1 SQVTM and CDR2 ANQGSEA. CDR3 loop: CSVEVGQGLSSYEQYF. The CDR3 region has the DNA TGCAGCGTTGAAGTGGGACAGGGCCTCAGTTCCTACGAGCAGTACTTC.

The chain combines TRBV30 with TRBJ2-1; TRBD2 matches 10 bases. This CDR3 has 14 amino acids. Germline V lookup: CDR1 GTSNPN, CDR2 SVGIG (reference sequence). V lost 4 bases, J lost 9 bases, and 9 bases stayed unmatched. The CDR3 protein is CAWTDSGRTTEQFF. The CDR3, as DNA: TGTGCCTGGACTGATAGCGGGAGGACGACTGAGCAGTTCTTC.

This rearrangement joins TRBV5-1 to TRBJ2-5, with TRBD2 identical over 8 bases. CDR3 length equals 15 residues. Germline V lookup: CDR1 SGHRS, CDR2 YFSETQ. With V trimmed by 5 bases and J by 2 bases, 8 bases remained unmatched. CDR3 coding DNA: TGCGCCAGCAGGTCGGGGGGGACAACTCAAGAGACCCAGTACTTC. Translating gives CASRSGGTTQETQYF. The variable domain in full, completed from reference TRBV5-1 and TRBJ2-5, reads KAGVTQTPRYLIKTRGQQVTLSCSPISGHRSVSWYQQTPGQGLQFLFEYFSETQRNKGNFPGRFSGRQFSNSRSEMNVSTLELGDSALYLCASRSGGTTQETQYFGPGTRLLVL.

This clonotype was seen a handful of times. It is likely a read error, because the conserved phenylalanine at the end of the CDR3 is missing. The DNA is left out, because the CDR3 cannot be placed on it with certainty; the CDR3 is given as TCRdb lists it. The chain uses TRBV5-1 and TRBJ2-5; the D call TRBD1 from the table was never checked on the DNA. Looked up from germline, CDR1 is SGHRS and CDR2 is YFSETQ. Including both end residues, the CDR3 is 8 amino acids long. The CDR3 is CASSPGQY.

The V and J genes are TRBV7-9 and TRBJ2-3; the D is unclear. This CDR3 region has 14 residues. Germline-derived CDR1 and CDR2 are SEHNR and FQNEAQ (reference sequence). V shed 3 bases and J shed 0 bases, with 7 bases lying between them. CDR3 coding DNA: TGTGCCAGCAGCTTTTCAACTAGCACAGATACGCAGTATTTT. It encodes CASSFSTSTDTQYF.

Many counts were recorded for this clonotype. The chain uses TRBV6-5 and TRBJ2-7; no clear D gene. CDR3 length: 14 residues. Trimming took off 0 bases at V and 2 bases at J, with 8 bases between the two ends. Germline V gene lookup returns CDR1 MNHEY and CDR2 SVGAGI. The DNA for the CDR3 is TGTGCCAGCAGTTACTCGCGCAGGACCTACGAGCAGTACTTC. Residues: CASSYSRRTYEQYF.

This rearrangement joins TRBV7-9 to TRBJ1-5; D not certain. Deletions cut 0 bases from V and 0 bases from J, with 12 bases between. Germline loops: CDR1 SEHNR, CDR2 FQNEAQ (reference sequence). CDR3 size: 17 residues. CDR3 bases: TGTGCCAGCAGCTTAGCTACGGGCCCTTATAGCAATCAGCCCCAGCATTTT. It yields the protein CASSLATGPYSNQPQHF.

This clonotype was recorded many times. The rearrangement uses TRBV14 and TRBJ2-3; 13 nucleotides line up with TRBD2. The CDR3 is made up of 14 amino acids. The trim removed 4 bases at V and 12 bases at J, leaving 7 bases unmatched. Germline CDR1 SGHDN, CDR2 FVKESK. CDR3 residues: CASSPGLAGVKQYF. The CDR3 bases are TGTGCCAGCAGCCCCGGACTAGCGGGAGTTAAACAGTATTTT.

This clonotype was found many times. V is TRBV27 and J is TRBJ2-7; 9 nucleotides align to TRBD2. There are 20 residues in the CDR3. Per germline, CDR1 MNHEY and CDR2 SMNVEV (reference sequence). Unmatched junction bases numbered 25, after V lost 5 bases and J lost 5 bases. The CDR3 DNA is TGTGCCAGCAGTCCGCTGACTAAGCGGGAGGTCCTGGGACAACCTAACGAGCAGTACTTC. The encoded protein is CASSPLTKREVLGQPNEQYF.

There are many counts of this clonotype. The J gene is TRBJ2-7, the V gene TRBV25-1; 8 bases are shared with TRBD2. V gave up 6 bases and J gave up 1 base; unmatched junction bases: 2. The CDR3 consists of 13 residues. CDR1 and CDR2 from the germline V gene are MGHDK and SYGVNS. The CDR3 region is CASRPSGSYEQYF. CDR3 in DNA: TGTGCCAGCAGGCCTAGCGGGTCCTACGAGCAGTACTTC.

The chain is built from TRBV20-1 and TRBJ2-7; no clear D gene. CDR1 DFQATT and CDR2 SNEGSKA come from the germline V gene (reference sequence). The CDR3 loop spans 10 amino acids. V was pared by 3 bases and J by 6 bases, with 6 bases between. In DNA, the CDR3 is TGCAGTGCTAGCAGATCCGAGCAGTACTTC. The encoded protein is CSASRSEQYF.

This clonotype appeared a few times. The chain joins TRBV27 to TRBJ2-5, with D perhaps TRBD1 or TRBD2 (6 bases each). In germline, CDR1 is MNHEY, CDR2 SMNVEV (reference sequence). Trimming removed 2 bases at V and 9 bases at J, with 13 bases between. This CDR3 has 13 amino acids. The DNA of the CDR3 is TGTGCCAGCAGTTTAAGGGGGGACGACGCCCAGTACTTC. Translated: CASSLRGDDAQYF.

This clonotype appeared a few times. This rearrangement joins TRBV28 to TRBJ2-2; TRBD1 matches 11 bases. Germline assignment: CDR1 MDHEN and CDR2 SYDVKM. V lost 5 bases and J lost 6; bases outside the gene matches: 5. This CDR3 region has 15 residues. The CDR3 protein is CASSGDRGYAGELFF. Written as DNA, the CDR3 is TGTGCCAGCAGTGGGGACAGGGGGTACGCCGGGGAGCTGTTTTTT. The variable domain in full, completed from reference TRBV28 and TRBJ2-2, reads DVKVTQSSRYLVKRTGEKVFLECVQDMDHENMFWYRQDPGLGLRLIYFSYDVKMKEKGDIPEGYSVSREKKERFSLILESASTNQTSMYLCASSGDRGYAGELFFGEGSRLTVL.

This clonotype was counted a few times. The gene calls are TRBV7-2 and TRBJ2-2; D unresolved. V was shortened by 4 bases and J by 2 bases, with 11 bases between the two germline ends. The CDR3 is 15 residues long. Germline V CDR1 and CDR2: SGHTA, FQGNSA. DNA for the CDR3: TGTGCCAGCAGCTCTGAGGCAACAAACACCGGGGAGCTGTTTTTT. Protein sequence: CASSSEATNTGELFF.

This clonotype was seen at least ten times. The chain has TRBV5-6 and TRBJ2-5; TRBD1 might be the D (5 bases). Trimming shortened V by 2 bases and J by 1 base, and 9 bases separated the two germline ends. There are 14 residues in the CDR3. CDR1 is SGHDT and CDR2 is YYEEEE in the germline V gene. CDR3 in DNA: TGTGCCAGCAGCTTTGAGGACACCCAAGAGACCCAGTACTTC. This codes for CASSFEDTQETQYF.

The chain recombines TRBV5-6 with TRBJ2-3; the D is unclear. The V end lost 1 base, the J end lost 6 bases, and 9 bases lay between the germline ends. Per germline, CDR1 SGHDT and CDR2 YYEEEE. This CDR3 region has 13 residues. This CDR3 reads CASSLSQLDTQYF. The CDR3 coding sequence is TGTGCCAGCAGCTTGAGCCAGCTTGATACGCAGTATTTT.

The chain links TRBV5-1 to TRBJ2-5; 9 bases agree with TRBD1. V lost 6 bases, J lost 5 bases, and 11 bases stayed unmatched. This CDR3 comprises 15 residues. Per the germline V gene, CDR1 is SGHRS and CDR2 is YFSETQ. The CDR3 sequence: CASTRGDRASETQYF. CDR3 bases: TGCGCCAGCACGAGAGGGGACAGGGCCAGCGAGACCCAGTACTTC.

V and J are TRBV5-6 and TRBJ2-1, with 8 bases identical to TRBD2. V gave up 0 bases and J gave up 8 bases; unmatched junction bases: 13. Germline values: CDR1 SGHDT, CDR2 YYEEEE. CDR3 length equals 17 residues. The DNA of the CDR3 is TGTGCCAGCAGCTTGGCGGGACTAGGCGCCGCAGGGGATGAGCAGTTCTTC. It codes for CASSLAGLGAAGDEQFF.